This TCR beta chain emerged from a study of blood T cells in healthy people across ages. This clonotype was picked up many times. It was with a sample-barcoded 5' primer and a J-beta primer mix that a second PCR of about 6 to 12 cycles was run. TCRdb independently ran MiXCR on the 5' RACE reads; one entry per CDR3 protein. There are about 1.6 million distinct CDR3 sequences in the sample; roughly 32% occur only once, and about 11% lies in the top ten. The CDR3 is 13 amino acids. CDR1 is MNHNS, CDR2 SASEGT, per germline. V was clipped by 9 bases and J by 0 bases; unmatched bases: 5. Sequencing was performed on blood. This rearrangement joins TRBV6-1 to TRBJ2-7; 7 positions match TRBD1. The origin of this receptor is a woman aged 30 to 39 in good health. The DNA of the CDR3 is TGTGCCAGTGGGACAGAGTTCTCCTACGAGCAGTACTTC. This translates into CASGTEFSYEQYF.